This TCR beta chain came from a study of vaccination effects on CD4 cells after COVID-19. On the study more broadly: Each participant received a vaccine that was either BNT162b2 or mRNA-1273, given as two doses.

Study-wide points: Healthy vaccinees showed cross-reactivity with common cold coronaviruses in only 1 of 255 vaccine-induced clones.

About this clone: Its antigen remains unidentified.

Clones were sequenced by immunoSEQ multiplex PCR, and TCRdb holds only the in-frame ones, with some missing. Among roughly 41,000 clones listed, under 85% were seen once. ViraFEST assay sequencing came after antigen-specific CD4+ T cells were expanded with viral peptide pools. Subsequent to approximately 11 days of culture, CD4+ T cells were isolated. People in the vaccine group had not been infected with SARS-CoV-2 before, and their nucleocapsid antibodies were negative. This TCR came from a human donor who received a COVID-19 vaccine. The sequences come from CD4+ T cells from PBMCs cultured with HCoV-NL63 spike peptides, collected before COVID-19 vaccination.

CDR3 in amino acids: CASGQIRGLYEQYV. The CDR3 region has the DNA TGTGCCAGCGGGCAGATCAGGGGGCTCTACGAGCAGTACGTC. This chain joins TRBV2 and TRBJ2-7; TRBD1 agrees at 8 bases. Per germline, CDR1 SNHLY and CDR2 FYNNEI. V was pared by 8 bases and J by 3 bases, with 9 bases of the junction left unmatched. This CDR3 comprises 14 residues.